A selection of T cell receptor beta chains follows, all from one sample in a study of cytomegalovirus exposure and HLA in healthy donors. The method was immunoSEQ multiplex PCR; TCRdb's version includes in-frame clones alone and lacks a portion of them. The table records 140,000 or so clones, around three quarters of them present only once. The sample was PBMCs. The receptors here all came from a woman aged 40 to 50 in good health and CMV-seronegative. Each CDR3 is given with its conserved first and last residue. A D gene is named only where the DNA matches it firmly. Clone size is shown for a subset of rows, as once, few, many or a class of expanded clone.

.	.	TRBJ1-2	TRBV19	CASSIVGRGNYGYTF	TGTGCCAGTAGTATAGTTGGTAGGGGAAACTATGGCTACACCTTC
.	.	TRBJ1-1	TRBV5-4	CASSSWTTRGTEAFF	TGTGCCAGCAGCTCGTGGACCACCCGGGGCACTGAAGCTTTCTTT
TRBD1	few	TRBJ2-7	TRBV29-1	CSVEGTGLESGQYF	TGCAGCGTTGAAGGGACAGGCCTCGAGTCTGGGCAGTACTTC
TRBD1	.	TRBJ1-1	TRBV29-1	CSGRDSLNTEAFF	TGCAGCGGCCGGGACAGCTTGAACACTGAAGCTTTCTTT
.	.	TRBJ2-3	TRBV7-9	CASSPPSTDTQYF	TGTGCCAGCAGCCCTCCCTCCACAGATACGCAGTATTTT
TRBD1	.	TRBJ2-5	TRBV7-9	CASSSTGGETQYF	TGTGCCAGCAGCTCTACAGGGGGGGAGACCCAGTACTTC
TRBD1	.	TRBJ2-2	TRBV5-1	CASGFQGQGSTGELFF	TGCGCCAGCGGATTCCAAGGACAGGGGAGCACCGGGGAGCTGTTTTTT
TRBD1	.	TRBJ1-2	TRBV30	CAWRTGVGYTF	TGTGCCTGGAGGACAGGGGTTGGCTACACCTTC
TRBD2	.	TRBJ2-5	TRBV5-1	CASSLWGAGGEETQYF	TGCGCCAGCAGCTTGTGGGGGGCGGGAGGAGAAGAGACCCAGTACTTC
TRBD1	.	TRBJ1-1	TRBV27	CASRQTGGLNTEAFF	TGTGCCAGCAGGCAAACAGGGGGCCTGAACACTGAAGCTTTCTTT
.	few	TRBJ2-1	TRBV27	CASSFWGPSVNNEQFF	TGTGCCAGCAGTTTTTGGGGGCCTTCCGTGAACAATGAGCAGTTCTTC
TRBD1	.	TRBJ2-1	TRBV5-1	CASSWGTGGDEQFF	TGCGCCAGCAGCTGGGGGACAGGGGGTGATGAGCAGTTCTTC
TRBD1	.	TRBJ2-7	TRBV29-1	CSVEDRDRSYEQYF	TGCAGCGTTGAAGATCGGGACAGGTCCTACGAGCAGTACTTC
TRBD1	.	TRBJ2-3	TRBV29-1	CSLSGTGLSTDTQYF	TGCAGCCTATCTGGGACAGGGCTTAGCACAGATACGCAGTATTTT
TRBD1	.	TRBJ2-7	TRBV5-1	CASSSGTGYEQYF	TGCGCCAGCAGCTCCGGGACAGGGTACGAGCAGTACTTC
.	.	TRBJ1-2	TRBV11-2	CASSLDRSPYGYTF	TGTGCCAGCAGCTTAGACCGTTCTCCCTATGGCTACACCTTC
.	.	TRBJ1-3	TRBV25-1	CARSSGGNTIYF	TGTGCCAGATCCTCAGGGGGAAACACCATATATTTT
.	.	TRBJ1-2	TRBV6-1	CASMSPSGNYGYTF	TGTGCCAGCATGTCCCCGTCAGGGAACTATGGCTACACCTTC
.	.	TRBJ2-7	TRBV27	CASSLRRGTYEQYF	TGTGCCAGCAGTTTACGCAGGGGAACCTACGAGCAGTACTTC
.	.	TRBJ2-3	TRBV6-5	CASSLGPDTQYF	TGTGCCAGCAGTTTGGGGCCAGATACGCAGTATTTT
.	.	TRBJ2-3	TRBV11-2	CASSFSPAQGDTQYF	TGTGCCAGCAGCTTTAGCCCCGCCCAGGGAGATACGCAGTATTTT
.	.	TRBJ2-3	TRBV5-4	CASSIQGFSTDTQYF	TGTGCCAGCAGCATCCAGGGGTTCTCGACAGATACGCAGTATTTT
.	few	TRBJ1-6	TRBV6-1	CASREGRNSPLHF	TGTGCCAGCCGCGAGGGGAGGAATTCACCCCTCCACTTT
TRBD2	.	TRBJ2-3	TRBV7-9	CASRPGRGVRTDTQYF	TGTGCCAGCAGACCTGGACGGGGGGTCAGGACAGATACGCAGTATTTT
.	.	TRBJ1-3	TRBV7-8	CASSDRGNTIYF	TGTGCCAGCAGCGACAGGGGAAACACCATATATTTT
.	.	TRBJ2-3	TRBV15	CATSREMRQRPDTQYF	TGTGCCACCAGCAGAGAAATGAGACAGAGACCAGATACGCAGTATTTT
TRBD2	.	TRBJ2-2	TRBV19	CASSIDSGGANTGELFF	TGTGCCAGTAGTATTGATAGCGGGGGGGCGAACACCGGGGAGCTGTTTTTT
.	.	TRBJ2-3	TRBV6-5	CASMDLGASDTQYF	TGTGCCAGCATGGATCTGGGGGCCTCAGATACGCAGTATTTT
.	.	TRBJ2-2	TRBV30	CASRDLGTGELFF	TGTGCCTCACGGGATTTGGGCACCGGGGAGCTGTTTTTT
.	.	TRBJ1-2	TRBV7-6	CASSLAAGSGGEGYTF	TGTGCCAGCAGCTTAGCTGCCGGGTCGGGAGGAGAAGGCTACACCTTC
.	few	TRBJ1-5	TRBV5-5	CASSSDPSDQPQHF	TGTGCCAGCAGCTCCGACCCGAGCGATCAGCCCCAGCATTTT
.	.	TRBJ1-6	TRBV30	CAWSVTAYNSPLHF	TGTGCCTGGAGTGTGACAGCCTATAATTCACCCCTCCACTTT
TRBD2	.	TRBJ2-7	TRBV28	CASRAGGINEQYF	TGTGCCAGCAGGGCGGGGGGAATAAACGAGCAGTACTTC
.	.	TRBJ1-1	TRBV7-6	CASSLALTREAFF	TGTGCCAGCAGCTTAGCGCTAACCAGGGAAGCTTTCTTT
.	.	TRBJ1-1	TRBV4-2	CASSLQGVGETEAFF	TGTGCCAGCAGCTTACAGGGCGTTGGAGAGACTGAAGCTTTCTTT
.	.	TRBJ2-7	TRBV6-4	CASSDGGWGPLGYEQYF	TGTGCCAGCAGTGACGGGGGATGGGGGCCTCTGGGCTACGAGCAGTACTTC
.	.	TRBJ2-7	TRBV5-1	CASSLAQGLREQYF	TGCGCCAGCAGCTTGGCACAGGGCTTGCGCGAGCAGTACTTC
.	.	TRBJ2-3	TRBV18	CASSPGTNQEDTQYF	TGTGCCAGCTCACCCGGGACAAATCAGGAGGATACGCAGTATTTT
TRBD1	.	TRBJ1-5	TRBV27	CASSSRQGNQPQHF	TGTGCCAGCAGTTCGCGACAGGGGAATCAGCCCCAGCATTTT
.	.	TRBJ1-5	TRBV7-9	CASSPPGHNSNQPQHF	TGTGCCAGCAGCCCCCCGGGACACAACAGCAATCAGCCCCAGCATTTT
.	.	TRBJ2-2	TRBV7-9	CASSPKTGRTGELFF	TGTGCCAGCAGCCCCAAAACAGGGCGCACCGGGGAGCTGTTTTTT
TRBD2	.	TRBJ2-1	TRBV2	CASSPQTGGAFYEQFF	TGTGCCAGCAGTCCTCAAACCGGGGGGGCTTTCTATGAGCAGTTCTTC
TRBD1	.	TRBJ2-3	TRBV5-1	CASSSRQGDSTDTQYF	TGCGCCAGCAGCAGCCGACAGGGAGATAGCACAGATACGCAGTATTTT
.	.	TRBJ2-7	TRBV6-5	CASSYPSIEQYF	TGTGCCAGCAGTTACCCCAGTATCGAGCAGTACTTC
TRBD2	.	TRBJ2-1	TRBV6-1	CASTEQSGTSNEQFF	TGTGCCAGCACCGAACAATCCGGGACTAGCAATGAGCAGTTCTTC
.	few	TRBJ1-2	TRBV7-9	CSSSLVTKRNGYTF	TGTTCCAGCAGCTTAGTGACAAAAAGGAATGGCTACACCTTC
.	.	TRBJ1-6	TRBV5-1	CASSLTGNSPLHF	TGCGCCAGCAGCCTAACAGGGAATTCACCCCTCCACTTT
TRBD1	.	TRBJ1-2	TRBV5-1	CASSFAAGGDGYTF	TGCGCCAGCAGCTTTGCCGCAGGGGGTGATGGCTACACCTTC
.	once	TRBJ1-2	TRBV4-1	CASSQRPEYRFNYGYTF	TGCGCCAGCAGCCAAAGGCCGGAATACAGGTTTAACTATGGCTACACCTTC
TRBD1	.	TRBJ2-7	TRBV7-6	CASSLAPSDRTYEQYF	TGTGCCAGCAGCTTAGCCCCCTCGGACAGGACCTACGAGCAGTACTTC
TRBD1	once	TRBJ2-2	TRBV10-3	CAISRGQGTSGELFF	TGTGCCATCAGTCGAGGACAGGGTACTAGCGGGGAGCTGTTTTTT
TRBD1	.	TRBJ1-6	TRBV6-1	CASNRPGQNNSPLHF	TGTGCCAGCAACCGTCCGGGACAGAATAATTCACCCCTCCACTTT
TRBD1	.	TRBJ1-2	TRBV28	CASSLAGQSYGYTF	TGTGCCAGCAGTTTAGCGGGACAGAGCTATGGCTACACCTTC
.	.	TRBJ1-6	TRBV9	CASSADSNSPLHF	TGTGCCAGCAGCGCGGACAGTAATTCACCCCTCCACTTT
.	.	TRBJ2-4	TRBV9	CASSVGRGIQYF	TGTGCCAGCAGCGTGGGTAGGGGAATTCAGTACTTC